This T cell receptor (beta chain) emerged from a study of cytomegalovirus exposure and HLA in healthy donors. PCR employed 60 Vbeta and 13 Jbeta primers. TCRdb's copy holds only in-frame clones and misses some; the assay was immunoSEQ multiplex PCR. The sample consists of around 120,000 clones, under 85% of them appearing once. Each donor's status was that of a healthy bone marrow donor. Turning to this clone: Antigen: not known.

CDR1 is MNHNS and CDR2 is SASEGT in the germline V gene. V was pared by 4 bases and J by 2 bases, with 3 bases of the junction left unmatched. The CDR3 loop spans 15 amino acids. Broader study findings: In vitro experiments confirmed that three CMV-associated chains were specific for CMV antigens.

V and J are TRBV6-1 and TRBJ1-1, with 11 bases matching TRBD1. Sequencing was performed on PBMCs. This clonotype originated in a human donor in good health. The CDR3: CASSGGTGGNTEAFF. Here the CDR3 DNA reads TGTGCCAGCAGTGGCGGGACAGGGGGAAACACTGAAGCTTTCTTT.